This note documents a single T cell receptor beta chain sequence. Its antigen is as yet unknown. There were TCR beta CDR3 regions amplified from RNA transcripts. In the first-round RT-PCR of the TCR CDR3, the HTBI primer set was used. One entry per CDR3 protein results from TCRdb running MiXCR on the multiplex PCR reads. Counted here are hundreds of thousands of distinct CDR3 sequences, more than 15% occurring once; the ten biggest clones make up roughly 8%. CDR1 SGHVS and CDR2 FQNEAQ come from the germline V gene. With V trimmed by 5 bases and J by 8 bases, 13 bases remained unmatched. This CDR3 has 16 residues. These data come from a study of T cells in Graves' hyperthyroidism and ophthalmopathy. As for the study in general: The initial diagnosis was the point when peripheral blood was collected, ahead of any treatment.

Stable disease denoted Graves' hyperthyroidism without ophthalmopathy progression within 18 months. Study-wide results and caveats: Blood also showed most of the thyroid clonotypes that were expanded above 0.001.

The sequence came from a woman aged 18-29 years with Graves' hyperthyroidism. Input material: blood. The V gene is TRBV7-8, the J gene TRBJ2-1, with TRBD1 matching 9 bases. The CDR3 DNA sequence: TGTGCCAGCAGCCTAATTCTCCTGGACAGGGGCGATGAGCAGTTCTTC. Its protein product is CASSLILLDRGDEQFF.